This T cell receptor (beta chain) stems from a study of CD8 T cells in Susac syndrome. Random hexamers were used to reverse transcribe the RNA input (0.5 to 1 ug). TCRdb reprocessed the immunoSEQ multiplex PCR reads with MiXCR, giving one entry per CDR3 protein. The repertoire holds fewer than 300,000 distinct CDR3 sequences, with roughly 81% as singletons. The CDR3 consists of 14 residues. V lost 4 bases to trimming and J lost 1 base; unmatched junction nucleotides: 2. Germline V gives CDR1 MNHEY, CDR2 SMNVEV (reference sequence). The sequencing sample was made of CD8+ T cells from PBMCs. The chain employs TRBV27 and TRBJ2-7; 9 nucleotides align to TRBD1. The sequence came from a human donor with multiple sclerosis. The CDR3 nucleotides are TGTGCCAGCAGTTACAGGGGGCGATCCTACGAGCAGTACTTC. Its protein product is CASSYRGRSYEQYF.